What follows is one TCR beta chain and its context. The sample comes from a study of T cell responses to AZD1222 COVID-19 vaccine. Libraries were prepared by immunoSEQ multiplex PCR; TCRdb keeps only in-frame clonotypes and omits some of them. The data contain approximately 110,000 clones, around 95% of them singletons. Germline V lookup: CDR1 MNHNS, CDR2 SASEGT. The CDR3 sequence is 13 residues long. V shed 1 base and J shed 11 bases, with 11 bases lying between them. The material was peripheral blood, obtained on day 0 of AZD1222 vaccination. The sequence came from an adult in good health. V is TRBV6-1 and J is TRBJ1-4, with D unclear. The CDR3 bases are TGTGCCAGCAGTGAAGTGAGGGATCTTAAACTGTTTTTT. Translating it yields CASSEVRDLKLFF.